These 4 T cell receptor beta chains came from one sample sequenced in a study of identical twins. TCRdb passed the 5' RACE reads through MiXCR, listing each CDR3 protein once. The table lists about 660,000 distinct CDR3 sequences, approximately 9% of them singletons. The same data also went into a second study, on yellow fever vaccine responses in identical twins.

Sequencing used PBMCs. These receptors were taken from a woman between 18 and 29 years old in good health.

In nucleotides, the CDR3 is TGTGCCAGCAGCCGAGCGGGGGGGGTCCATGAGCAGTTCTTC. Its protein product is CASSRAGGVHEQFF. V and J are TRBV3-1 and TRBJ2-1; 10 positions agree with TRBD2. The CDR3 length is 14 residues. Germline V CDR1 and CDR2: LGHDT, YNNKEL (reference sequence). Trimming removed 4 bases from V and 8 bases from J; junction bases left unmatched: 5.

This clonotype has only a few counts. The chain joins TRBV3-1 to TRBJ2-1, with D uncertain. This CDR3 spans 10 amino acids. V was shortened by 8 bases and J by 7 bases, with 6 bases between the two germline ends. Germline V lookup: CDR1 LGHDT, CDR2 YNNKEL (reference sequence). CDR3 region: CASLLNEQFF. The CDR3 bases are TGTGCCAGCCTGCTTAATGAGCAGTTCTTC.

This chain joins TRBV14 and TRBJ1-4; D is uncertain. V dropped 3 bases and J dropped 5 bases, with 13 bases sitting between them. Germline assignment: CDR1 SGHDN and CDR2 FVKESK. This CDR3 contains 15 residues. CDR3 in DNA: TGTGCCAGCAGCCATGGCGCAGACCCGAATGAAAAACTGTTTTTT. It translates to CASSHGADPNEKLFF. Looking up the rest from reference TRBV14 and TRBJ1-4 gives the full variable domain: EAGVTQFPSHSVIEKGQTVTLRCDPISGHDNLYWYRRVMGKEIKFLLHFVKESKQDESGMPNNRFLAERTGGTYSTLKVQPAELEDSGVYFCASSHGADPNEKLFFGSGTQLSVL.

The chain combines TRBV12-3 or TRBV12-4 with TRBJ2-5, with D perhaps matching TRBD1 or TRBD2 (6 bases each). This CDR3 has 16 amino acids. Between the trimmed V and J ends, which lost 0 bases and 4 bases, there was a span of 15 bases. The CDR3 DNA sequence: TGTGCCAGCAGTTTAGCTAGTGGGGGGCGCCTAGAGACCCAGTACTTC. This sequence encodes CASSLASGGRLETQYF.